Each of the 3 T cell receptor beta chains below was sequenced from the same sample in a study of T cell responses to AZD1222 COVID-19 vaccine. Data came from immunoSEQ multiplex PCR; TCRdb stores just in-frame clones and leaves some out. The sample includes roughly 80,000 clones, approximately 90% seen only once; the top ten take 5.4%. The sequences come from peripheral blood, collected 28 days after the second AZD1222 dose. The receptors were sampled from an adult who received the AZD1222 COVID-19 vaccine.

CDR3 region: CASSLQGANYGYTF. The CDR3 DNA sequence: TGTGCCAGCAGTTTACAGGGGGCCAACTATGGCTACACCTTC. The rearrangement joins TRBV28 to TRBJ1-2; the match to TRBD1 covers 8 bases. The V and J ends lost 2 bases and 2 bases, in that order; junction bases with no gene match: 1. There are 14 residues in the CDR3. Germline loops: CDR1 MDHEN, CDR2 SYDVKM.

The genes are TRBV4-1 and TRBJ2-5, with 14 bases matching TRBD2. The CDR3 is 19 amino acids. J was trimmed by 4 bases and V by 4 bases; bases with no gene match: 14. Germline CDR1 is MGHRA and CDR2 is YSYEKL. The CDR3 DNA is TGCGCCAGCAGCCTAACGAGACTAGCGGGGGGGCCTGGGAGAGAGACCCAGTACTTC. It codes for CASSLTRLAGGPGRETQYF.

The chain carries TRBV27 and TRBJ1-2, with 8 bases identical to TRBD1. This CDR3 has 15 residues. Germline V gives CDR1 MNHEY, CDR2 SMNVEV (reference sequence). V dropped 4 bases and J dropped 2; count of bases not matched to a gene: 6. The CDR3 protein is CASSSDRDRNYGYTF. For the CDR3, the DNA is TGTGCCAGCAGTTCCGACCGGGACAGGAACTATGGCTACACCTTC.